The 21 T cell receptor beta chains below come from one sample, sequenced in a study of blood T cell repertoires in COVID-19. Here immunoSEQ multiplex PCR was the method, and the copy in TCRdb shows in-frame clones only, minus some. The table records around 220,000 clones, 82% of them present only once. The specimen was peripheral blood. The receptors come from a woman older than 75 with COVID-19, enrolled during active disease.

This chain joins TRBV2 and TRBJ2-2; TRBD1 aligns across 9 bases. V trimming: 6 bases; J trimming: 1 base; junction bases outside the gene matches: 3. The CDR3 extends over 15 amino acids. In germline, CDR1 is SNHLY, CDR2 FYNNEI. CDR3 in DNA: TGTGCCAGCAGCTACAGGGGGCTGAACACCGGGGAGCTGTTTTTT. The encoded protein is CASSYRGLNTGELFF.

The chain employs TRBV2 and TRBJ1-4; weak D call: TRBD1 (6 bases). V shed 8 bases and J shed 6 bases, with 16 bases lying between them. Per germline, CDR1 SNHLY and CDR2 FYNNEI. The CDR3 spans 14 residues. CDR3 DNA sequence: TGTGCCAGCCGGAGCGGGGGGGCGGATGAAAAACTGTTTTTT. As protein: CASRSGGADEKLFF.

The rearrangement joins TRBV9 to TRBJ2-5; 7 positions match TRBD2. Trimming removed 3 bases from V and 4 bases from J; junction bases left unmatched: 6. Germline CDR1 is SGDLS and CDR2 is YYNGEE. This CDR3 is 14 amino acids long. CDR3 bases: TGTGCCAGCAGCGGATCGGGAGGAGGAGAGACCCAGTACTTC. This translates into CASSGSGGGETQYF.

The rearrangement uses TRBV23-1 and TRBJ2-2; 7 bases match TRBD1. TRBV23-1 is an open reading frame whose function is uncertain. V lost 0 bases and J lost 6; bases outside the gene matches: 13. CDR3 size: 18 residues. In DNA, the CDR3 is TGCGCCAGCAGTCAATCTCGCAGGCCCCGGGACAGACCCGGGGAGCTGTTTTTT. It translates to CASSQSRRPRDRPGELFF.

V and J are TRBV11-2 and TRBJ2-1; TRBD2 aligns across 10 bases. The germline gives CDR1 SGHAT, CDR2 FQNNGV. Germline trimming cut 5 bases from V and 6 bases from J; bases unmatched to any gene: 7. The CDR3 is 15 amino acids. The CDR3 DNA reads TGTGCCAGCAGCCCCGGGACTAGCGACAGCAATGAGCAGTTCTTC. It specifies CASSPGTSDSNEQFF.

Concerning this clone itself: Other DNA sequences in the sample encode the same CDR3. The gene calls are TRBV7-9 and TRBJ1-5, with D perhaps matching TRBD1 (6 bases). This CDR3 comprises 13 residues. Germline loops: CDR1 SEHNR, CDR2 FQNEAQ (reference sequence). Trimming took 3 bases from V and 7 from J, leaving 10 bases between them. CDR3 sequence (DNA): TGTGCCAGCAGCTTGGAGGGGGGGCAGCCCCAGCATTTT. It encodes CASSLEGGQPQHF.

The rearrangement joins TRBV9 to TRBJ2-5; 10 positions match TRBD1. The CDR3 has 15 residues. The germline V gene encodes CDR1 SGDLS and CDR2 YYNGEE. The J segment lost 7 bases and the V segment lost 3 bases, leaving 9 bases of the junction unmatched. This CDR3 is CASSGAGTGVGTQYF. The CDR3 nucleotides are TGTGCCAGCAGCGGCGCCGGGACAGGGGTAGGGACCCAGTACTTC. The whole variable domain, remainder taken from reference TRBV9 and TRBJ2-5, is DSGVTQTPKHLITATGQRVTLRCSPRSGDLSVYWYQQSLDQGLQFLIQYYNGEERAKGNILERFSAQQFPDLHSELNLSSLELGDSALYFCASSGAGTGVGTQYFGPGTRLLVL.

The chain joins TRBV5-1 to TRBJ2-6; a possible D gene is TRBD2 (6 bases). The ends were cut back, 5 bases at V and 1 base at J, with 16 bases in the middle. There are 17 residues in the CDR3. The germline gives CDR1 SGHRS, CDR2 YFSETQ. The CDR3 reads CASRRTGDQSGANVLTF. DNA for the CDR3: TGCGCCAGCAGACGTACGGGGGATCAGTCTGGGGCCAACGTCCTGACTTTC.

This clone was recorded once. V usage is TRBV10-2 and J usage is TRBJ2-2, with 8 bases identical to TRBD1. Germline V CDR1 and CDR2: WSHSY, SAAADI. The CDR3 is 13 amino acids. V dropped 8 bases and J dropped 6; count of bases not matched to a gene: 5. The CDR3 loop reads CASRAGGPGELFF. The CDR3 nucleotides are TGCGCCAGCCGCGCAGGGGGCCCCGGGGAGCTGTTTTTT.

This clone came up a few times. The V call is TRBV30, the J call TRBJ1-1; TRBD1 is a possible D gene (5 bases). CDR3 length equals 14 residues. In germline, CDR1 is GTSNPN, CDR2 SVGIG (reference sequence). V was cut by 2 bases and J by 5 bases, with 15 bases left in between. The DNA of the CDR3 is TGTGCCTGGAGTCGTGGAGGGGCGTTGACTGAAGCTTTCTTT. Amino acids: CAWSRGGALTEAFF.

This clone came up many times. The V call is TRBV6-6, the J call TRBJ2-1; 7 bases line up with TRBD2. The CDR3 has 16 amino acids. The germline V gene has CDR1 MNHNY and CDR2 SVGAGI (reference sequence). V shed 5 bases and J 7 bases; nucleotides not matched to a gene: 14. The CDR3 bases are TGTGCCAGCAGTCTCCCGGGGGGTGGGAGGAGGAATGAGCAGTTCTTC. It is translated as CASSLPGGGRRNEQFF.

The chain carries TRBV7-6 and TRBJ2-3; 10 bases align to TRBD2. The V gene's germline CDR1 is SGHVS and CDR2 FNYEAQ. The length of the CDR3 is 15 residues. With V trimmed by 4 bases and J by 9 bases, 10 bases remained unmatched. CDR3 sequence: CASSSSSGGAGTQYF. CDR3 nucleotide sequence: TGTGCCAGCAGCTCGTCTAGCGGGGGAGCAGGCACGCAGTATTTT.

CDR3 sequence: CASSSQGILVDTEAFF. The CDR3 DNA reads as TGCGCCAGCAGCTCACAGGGTATCTTAGTCGACACTGAAGCTTTCTTT. This sequence joins TRBV5-1 and TRBJ1-1; possible D gene TRBD1, 6 bases. This CDR3 spans 16 amino acids. The V and J ends lost 3 bases and 3 bases respectively, with 18 bases between them. In germline, CDR1 is SGHRS, CDR2 YFSETQ.

The J gene is TRBJ2-4, the V gene TRBV7-9, with 7 bases that match TRBD2. The CDR3 consists of 19 residues. Germline V lookup: CDR1 SEHNR, CDR2 FQNEAQ (reference sequence). V gave up 1 base and J gave up 8 bases; unmatched junction bases: 20. CDR3 DNA sequence: TGTGCCAGCAGCTTAGGGTCGGCGGGAGTGGTCCCGCAAACTGACATTCAGTACTTC. This gives the protein CASSLGSAGVVPQTDIQYF.

The V gene is TRBV19, the J gene TRBJ1-2; TRBD1 might be the D (5 bases). The germline V and J ends were trimmed by 2 bases and 8 bases, with 9 bases remaining between them. The CDR3 has 12 amino acids. Germline lookup yields CDR1 LNHDA and CDR2 SQIVND (reference sequence). The CDR3 bases are TGTGCCAGTAGTATAACAGGAGGGGGCTACACCTTC. Residues: CASSITGGGYTF.

The chain has TRBV21-1 and TRBJ2-7; the table's TRBD1 call for D was not verified on the DNA. TRBV21-1 is assigned pseudogene status. This CDR3 region has 13 residues. The CDR3 loop reads CASSSLQGYEQYF. DNA of the CDR3: TGTGCCAGCAGCAGTTTACAGGGTTACGAGCAGTACTTC.

The rearrangement links TRBV5-4 to TRBJ1-2; D is perhaps TRBD1 (5 bases). The length of the CDR3 is 12 residues. The V gene's germline CDR1 is SGHNT and CDR2 YYREEE (reference sequence). Trimming removed 3 bases at V and 8 bases at J, with 11 bases between. Written as DNA, the CDR3 is TGTGCCAGCAGCTCTGACAGACGGGGCTACACCTTC. It translates to CASSSDRRGYTF.

The rearrangement uses TRBV6-6 and TRBJ1-2; D unclear. The V and J ends lost 5 bases and 2 bases respectively, with 12 bases between them. Germline V gene lookup returns CDR1 MNHNY and CDR2 SVGAGI (reference sequence). The CDR3 sequence is 14 residues long. The CDR3 DNA reads TGTGCCAGCAGTGCCGACGGCGGAAACTATGGCTACACCTTC. Residues: CASSADGGNYGYTF.

The CDR3 DNA sequence: TGTGCCAGCAGCCCTGGGACAGGGGGGAAGGAAAAACTGTTTTTT. Protein: CASSPGTGGKEKLFF. The chain is built from TRBV5-4 and TRBJ1-4; 11 positions agree with TRBD1. The germline V gene encodes CDR1 SGHNT and CDR2 YYREEE (reference sequence). Trimming at V came to 4 bases and at J to 8 bases, leaving 7 bases not matched to a gene. This CDR3 is built from 15 residues.

The V gene is TRBV28, the J gene TRBJ1-5; TRBD1 agrees at 11 bases. The CDR3 consists of 15 residues. Germline V gene sequence: CDR1 MDHEN, CDR2 SYDVKM. V shed 7 bases and J 1 base; nucleotides not matched to a gene: 3. CDR3 protein: CASTWDRGSNQPQHF. The DNA of the CDR3 is TGTGCCAGCACCTGGGACAGGGGGAGCAATCAGCCCCAGCATTTT.

V is TRBV18 and J is TRBJ2-2, with 8 positions matching TRBD2. V lost 4 bases, J lost 5 bases, and 12 bases stayed unmatched. Germline V gives CDR1 KGHSH, CDR2 LQKENI. The CDR3 length is 17 residues. The CDR3 DNA follows: TGTGCCAGCTCACTACTCCCGACTAGCGCCATTACCGGGGAGCTGTTTTTT. Its translation: CASSLLPTSAITGELFF. Combining the CDR3 with reference TRBV18 and TRBJ2-2 gives the whole variable domain NAGVMQNPRHLVRRRGQEARLRCSPMKGHSHVYWYRQLPEEGLKFMVYLQKENIIDESGMPKERFSAEFPKEGPSILRIQQVVRGDSAAYFCASSLLPTSAITGELFFGEGSRLTVL.